One and the same sample provided the 15 T cell receptor beta chains below, sequenced in a study of immune characterization of retroperitoneal liposarcoma. MiXCR was run by TCRdb on the PCR reads, yielding one entry per CDR3 protein. The sample lists under 11,000 distinct CDR3 sequences; under 35% were seen once. The sequenced sample consisted of tumor tissue. These receptors all stem from a male donor with retroperitoneal liposarcoma.

The rearrangement uses TRBV7-9 and TRBJ2-3; 7 bases match TRBD2. Germline CDR1 reads SEHNR; CDR2 reads FQNEAQ (reference sequence). This CDR3 spans 12 amino acids. Trimming cost V 10 bases and J 10 bases; bases outside gene matches: 11. CDR3 region: CATGEGGGSQYF. The CDR3 DNA follows: TGTGCCACAGGCGAGGGCGGGGGTTCGCAGTATTTT. Complete variable domain (other parts from reference TRBV7-9 and TRBJ2-3): DTGVSQNPRHKITKRGQNVTFRCDPISEHNRLYWYRQTLGQGPEFLTYFQNEAQLEKSRLLSDRFSAERPKGSFSTLEIQRTEQGDSAMYLCATGEGGGSQYFGPGTRLTVL.

By sample fraction, this clonotype is medium-sized. The J gene is TRBJ2-3, the V gene TRBV27; a weak D match, TRBD2 (6 bases). The CDR3 runs to 15 residues. Germline V gene sequence: CDR1 MNHEY, CDR2 SMNVEV (reference sequence). Deletions cut 3 bases from V and 5 bases from J, with 15 bases between. CDR3 coding DNA: TGTGCCAGCAGTTTCGGGGGATGGGGCGGAGATACGCAGTATTTT. This encodes CASSFGGWGGDTQYF.

There are a few counts of this clonotype. The chain couples TRBV27 to TRBJ2-6; D gene unclear. V was clipped by 5 bases and J by 1 base, with 18 bases between them. The CDR3 consists of 18 residues. The V gene's germline CDR1 is MNHEY and CDR2 SMNVEV (reference sequence). DNA of the CDR3: TGTGCCAGCAGTCCTCTCCGGCAGGCTCGGTCTGGGGCCAACGTCCTGACTTTC. This gives the protein CASSPLRQARSGANVLTF.

This clonotype was detected a few times. The CDR3 reads CASSSHGAGELFF. DNA of the CDR3: TGTGCCAGCAGTTCTCACGGGGCCGGGGAGCTGTTTTTT. The rearrangement joins TRBV12-3 or TRBV12-4 to TRBJ2-2; D is possibly TRBD2 (5 bases). The CDR3 sequence is 13 residues long. Trimming pared 4 bases from V and 6 bases from J, leaving 9 bases between.

In its sample, this clonotype is medium-sized (0.01 to 0.1%). The chain joins TRBV6-6 to TRBJ1-6, with 11 bases matching TRBD1. The V and J ends lost 2 bases and 9 bases, in that order; junction bases with no gene match: 3. The CDR3 extends over 15 amino acids. CDR1 and CDR2 from the germline V gene are MNHNY and SVGAGI (reference sequence). The CDR3 DNA reads TGTGCCAGCAGTTACCGGACAGGGGGCGGTTCACCCCTCCACTTT. This translates into CASSYRTGGGSPLHF.

This clonotype is termed medium-sized. This chain joins TRBV6-1 and TRBJ1-6; D gene uncertain. Germline values: CDR1 MNHNS, CDR2 SASEGT. The CDR3 consists of 12 residues. Deletions cut 7 bases from V and 3 bases from J, with 4 bases between. This chain's CDR3 is CASNDYNSPLHF. DNA for the CDR3: TGTGCCAGCAACGACTATAATTCACCCCTCCACTTT.

The rearrangement joins TRBV7-2 to TRBJ2-4, with 8 bases that match TRBD2. V gave up 4 bases and J gave up 13 bases; unmatched junction bases: 9. This CDR3 comprises 13 residues. Germline CDR1 reads SGHTA; CDR2 reads FQGNSA. This CDR3 reads CASSSTPGGEQYF. CDR3 in DNA: TGTGCCAGCAGCTCCACTCCCGGGGGGGAGCAGTACTTC.

The sample holds one count of this clonotype. The chain uses TRBV11-2 and TRBJ2-3; possibly TRBD1 for D (5 bases). Germline CDR1 is SGHAT and CDR2 is FQNNGV. The V end lost 0 bases, the J end lost 8 bases, and 15 bases lay between the germline ends. The CDR3 contains 15 residues. CDR3 amino acids: CASSLDGRGSGTQYF. The CDR3 DNA is TGTGCCAGCAGCTTAGATGGTAGGGGCTCAGGTACGCAGTATTTT. The full variable domain, in which reference TRBV11-2 and TRBJ2-3 provide the parts outside the CDR3, is EAGVAQSPRYKIIEKRQSVAFWCNPISGHATLYWYQQILGQGPKLLIQFQNNGVVDDSQLPKDRFSAERLKGVDSTLKIQPAKLEDSAVYLCASSLDGRGSGTQYFGPGTRLTVL.

This clonotype was observed a handful of times. The chain recombines TRBV5-1 with TRBJ2-7; D perhaps matches TRBD2 (5 bases). Germline CDR1 is SGHRS and CDR2 is YFSETQ. CDR3 length: 13 amino acids. Trimming removed 4 bases at V and 5 bases at J, with 13 bases between. The CDR3 is CASSPTNRDEQYF. The CDR3, as DNA: TGCGCCAGCAGCCCGACTAATCGGGACGAGCAGTACTTC.

The V call is TRBV7-3, the J call TRBJ2-1; TRBD2 is a possible D gene (5 bases). The J call may not be correct, given that the DNA end is closer to TRBJ2-7. Germline V gives CDR1 SGHTA, CDR2 FQGTGA. The CDR3 consists of 15 residues. The CDR3 nucleotides are TGTGCCAGCAGCCCAAGGGCTAGCTCCTACAATGAGCAGTACTTC. It codes for CASSPRASSYNEQYF.

Relative to its sample, this clonotype is medium-sized (0.01 to 0.1%). The chain joins TRBV7-2 to TRBJ2-1; TRBD2 matches at 8 bases. CDR3 length: 16 residues. Trimming removed 5 bases from V and 13 bases from J; junction bases left unmatched: 19. The germline gives CDR1 SGHTA, CDR2 FQGNSA. The CDR3 DNA follows: TGTGCCAGCAGCATGCGCTCGAGCGGGAGTCTAGAGACCCAGTTCTTC. It codes for CASSMRSSGSLETQFF.

The sample holds many counts of this clonotype. The J gene is TRBJ2-5, the V gene TRBV7-8; TRBD2 agrees at 11 bases. The CDR3 covers 18 residues. In germline, CDR1 is SGHVS, CDR2 FQNEAQ. Germline trimming cut 1 base from V and 11 bases from J; bases unmatched to any gene: 18. The CDR3 DNA sequence: TGTGCCAGCAGCTTAGTCCTAGCGGGGGGTTATATCTACAATGAGCAGTACTTC. Translated: CASSLVLAGGYIYNEQYF.

The chain recombines TRBV25-1 with TRBJ2-1; D may correspond to TRBD1 or TRBD2 (5 bases each). Trimming shortened V by 3 bases and J by 10 bases, and 19 bases separated the two germline ends. Germline CDR1 MGHDK, CDR2 SYGVNS. This CDR3 has 15 amino acids. CDR3 in amino acids: CASSEDGRGVHEQFF. Here the CDR3 DNA reads TGTGCCAGCAGTGAGGATGGCAGAGGGGTACACGAGCAGTTCTTC.

This clonotype is classed as medium-sized (0.01 to 0.1%). The chain uses TRBV7-9 and TRBJ2-5; weak D call: TRBD1 (5 bases). The CDR3 is made up of 13 amino acids. V dropped 2 bases and J dropped 11 bases, with 15 bases sitting between them. From germline, CDR1 is SEHNR and CDR2 FQNEAQ (reference sequence). The CDR3 sequence is CASSLKGKAEQYF. In DNA form, the CDR3 reads TGTGCCAGCAGCTTAAAGGGGAAAGCTGAGCAGTACTTC. The entire variable domain, with the rest obtained from reference TRBV7-9 and TRBJ2-5, is as follows: DTGVSQNPRHKITKRGQNVTFRCDPISEHNRLYWYRQTLGQGPEFLTYFQNEAQLEKSRLLSDRFSAERPKGSFSTLEIQRTEQGDSAMYLCASSLKGKAEQYFGPGTRLLVL.

V is TRBV6-1 and J is TRBJ2-3; 9 nucleotides align to TRBD2. The CDR3 is 15 residues long. V shed 7 bases and J 6 bases; nucleotides not matched to a gene: 11. Germline CDR1 MNHNS, CDR2 SASEGT. The CDR3 coding sequence is TGTGCCAGCAACCCCCTGGTAGCGGGAGACGATACGCAGTATTTT. This codes for CASNPLVAGDDTQYF.